This T cell receptor (beta chain) was obtained from a study of T cell changes during pregnancy in multiple sclerosis. Libraries were prepared by immunoSEQ multiplex PCR; TCRdb keeps only in-frame clonotypes and omits some of them. The data show about 40,000 clones, around 94% seen once. CDR3 size: 16 residues. CDR1 is SGHTS, CDR2 YDEGEE, per germline. V shed 0 bases and J shed 3 bases, with 13 bases lying between them. The sample consisted of peripheral blood, taken in the third trimester of pregnancy. The chain is built from TRBV5-8 and TRBJ1-5; D is undetermined. This TCR was sampled from a female donor with multiple sclerosis, enrolled in a pregnancy study. CDR3 bases: TGTGCCAGCAGCTTGGAAGCGGGCAGTTCCAATCAGCCCCAGCATTTT. It yields the protein CASSLEAGSSNQPQHF. Filled out from reference TRBV5-8 and TRBJ1-5, the complete variable domain reads EAGVTQSPTHLIKTRGQQATLRCSPISGHTSVYWYQQALGLGLQFLLWYDEGEERNRGNFPPRFSGRQFPNYSSELNVNALELEDSALYLCASSLEAGSSNQPQHFGDGTRLSIL.